The 7 T cell receptor beta chains below all came from one sample that was sequenced in a study of blood T cell repertoires in COVID-19 (dated by TCRdb to the early 2020s). The protocol used for the library was the immunoSEQ multiplex PCR assay. TCRdb provides this immuneACCESS table in a form limited to in-frame rearrangements. Some clones are lacking; in checked studies, under half of them reflect an unresolved V gene, and why the rest are absent is not known. Within this sample are 350,000 to 400,000 clones, with about 86% of them counted one time only. The ten largest clones represent under 8.5% of the sample. The specimen sequenced was peripheral blood. These TCRs come from a woman aged 55-75 years with COVID-19, enrolled during active disease.

The V gene is TRBV6-5, the J gene TRBJ1-4; D may be TRBD1 (6 bases). Trimming cost V 6 bases and J 4 bases, with 15 bases left between them. CDR3 length: 15 amino acids. Germline CDR1 and CDR2: MNHEY and SVGAGI. CDR3 nucleotides: TGTGCCAGCAGATCGCGGGGGGGCGGTAATGAAAAACTGTTTTTT. Translation gives CASRSRGGGNEKLFF.

In this sample, this clone turned up once. The chain couples TRBV19 to TRBJ1-2; no clear D gene. The CDR3 is 15 amino acids. CDR1 is LNHDA and CDR2 is SQIVND in the germline V gene (reference sequence). The V end lost 5 bases, the J end lost 5 bases, and 18 bases lay between the germline ends. The CDR3 sequence is CASSPGGERLYGYTF. CDR3 coding DNA: TGTGCCAGTAGTCCCGGCGGTGAGAGGTTGTATGGCTACACCTTC.

The chain joins TRBV20-1 to TRBJ2-7, with TRBD1 matching 12 bases. From germline, CDR1 is DFQATT and CDR2 SNEGSKA (reference sequence). The CDR3 length is 19 residues. V trimming: 3 bases; J trimming: 5 bases; junction bases outside the gene matches: 20. This chain's CDR3 is CSASSFTGTGGVWSNEQYF. The CDR3 nucleotides read TGCAGTGCTAGTTCGTTTACCGGGACAGGGGGCGTGTGGTCCAACGAGCAGTACTTC.

J is TRBJ1-6 and V is TRBV6-6, with D unclear. V gave up 5 bases and J gave up 7 bases, with 6 bases separating them. Germline V gives CDR1 MNHNY, CDR2 SVGAGI (reference sequence). The CDR3 consists of 12 residues. In DNA, the CDR3 is TGTGCCAGCAGTCGACTAAATTCACCCCTCCACTTT. Translating gives CASSRLNSPLHF.

The chain links TRBV4-2 to TRBJ2-7; D is possibly TRBD2 (5 bases). CDR3 size: 17 residues. Trimming pared 1 base from V and 0 bases from J, leaving 16 bases between. Per germline, CDR1 LGHNA and CDR2 YNFKEQ. The CDR3 DNA reads as TGTGCCAGCAGCCAAGGGAGTAGCTCGGGGAGCTCCTACGAGCAGTACTTC. It encodes CASSQGSSSGSSYEQYF.

This clone has only one observation. The chain joins TRBV2 to TRBJ2-5, with D possibly matching TRBD2 (5 bases). Germline CDR1 SNHLY, CDR2 FYNNEI. The CDR3 runs to 14 residues. V dropped 4 bases and J dropped 2 bases, with 11 bases sitting between them. CDR3 in DNA: TGTGCCAGCAGTGTCTTTGGCGGGCAAGAGACCCAGTACTTC. Translation: CASSVFGGQETQYF.

This CDR3 reads CASKGQGGEKLFF. CDR3 sequence (DNA): TGTGCCAGTAAGGGGCAGGGTGGTGAAAAACTGTTTTTT. The chain joins TRBV19 to TRBJ1-4, with D maybe TRBD1 (5 bases). This CDR3 comprises 13 residues. The V gene's germline CDR1 is LNHDA and CDR2 SQIVND (reference sequence). Trimming removed 7 bases at V and 7 bases at J, with 13 bases between.